Below are 26 T cell receptor beta chains sequenced from a single sample in a study of shared clonotypes between healthy human individuals. Using immunoSEQ multiplex PCR, the repertoire was profiled, and TCRdb retains in-frame clones only, with some absent. The sample lists about 610,000 clones, roughly 96% seen once, with 0.095% to 0.13% in the top ten. Terminally differentiated effector memory CD45RA+ cells were excluded from the naive CD8 cells, which were CD45RO-negative and positively selected for CCR7. Sequencing was performed on naive CD8+ T cells sorted from blood. These receptor sequences come from a woman in her twenties or thirties in good health.

The chain uses TRBV6-1 and TRBJ1-1, with D hard to call. The CDR3 covers 14 residues. Trimming left V 4 bases short and J 1 base short, with 10 bases between. Germline-derived CDR1 and CDR2 are MNHNS and SASEGT. The CDR3 protein is CASSARFGNTEAFF. In nucleotides, the CDR3 is TGTGCCAGCAGTGCCCGCTTTGGGAACACTGAAGCTTTCTTT.

The J gene is TRBJ2-5, the V gene TRBV28; possible D gene TRBD1, 6 bases. The CDR3 contains 14 residues. The germline V and J ends were trimmed by 5 bases and 5 bases, with 15 bases remaining between them. Germline V gene sequence: CDR1 MDHEN, CDR2 SYDVKM. The CDR3 region is CASSRTVLGETQYF. The CDR3 DNA follows: TGTGCCAGCAGTCGGACAGTCTTAGGTGAGACCCAGTACTTC.

The chain's CDR3 is CASSSYSSNQPQHF. In DNA, the CDR3 is TGTGCCAGCAGCTCTTATAGTAGCAATCAGCCCCAGCATTTT. The chain recombines TRBV7-2 with TRBJ1-5; D not certain. V shed 4 bases and J shed 0 bases, with 7 bases lying between them. The length of the CDR3 is 14 residues. The V gene's germline CDR1 is SGHTA and CDR2 FQGNSA.

The chain links TRBV27 to TRBJ2-3; 7 bases are shared with TRBD2. V lost 2 bases to trimming and J lost 2 bases; unmatched junction nucleotides: 7. Germline V CDR1 and CDR2: MNHEY, SMNVEV (reference sequence). CDR3 size: 16 residues. As DNA, the CDR3 is TGTGCCAGCAGTTTAATTGGCGGGAGCCCCACAGATACGCAGTATTTT. Protein sequence: CASSLIGGSPTDTQYF.

The chain has TRBV5-1 and TRBJ1-1; D is uncertain. Germline V CDR1 and CDR2: SGHRS, YFSETQ. The CDR3 extends over 13 amino acids. V lost 0 bases to trimming and J lost 1 base, with 4 bases between them. The CDR3 spells CASSLDQNTEAFF. The CDR3 DNA reads as TGCGCCAGCAGCTTGGATCAGAACACTGAAGCTTTCTTT.

This chain joins TRBV7-8 and TRBJ2-1; possibly TRBD2 for D (6 bases). Trimming removed 4 bases at V and 10 bases at J, with 8 bases between. This CDR3 contains 11 residues. Germline V gives CDR1 SGHVS, CDR2 FQNEAQ. This chain's CDR3 is CASSSGLEQFF. CDR3 DNA sequence: TGTGCCAGCAGCTCGGGACTCGAGCAGTTCTTC. Full variable domain (remainder filled in from reference TRBV7-8 and TRBJ2-1): GAGVSQSPRYKVAKRGQDVALRCDPISGHVSLFWYQQALGQGPEFLTYFQNEAQLDKSGLPSDRFFAERPEGSVSTLKIQRTQQEDSAVYLCASSSGLEQFFGPGTRLTVL.

As concerns this clone: Distinct nucleotide sequences in the sample also encode this CDR3. The V call is TRBV9, the J call TRBJ2-3, with D unresolved. Germline-derived CDR1 and CDR2 are SGDLS and YYNGEE. This CDR3 region has 12 residues. V lost 5 bases, J lost 2 bases, and 6 bases lay in between. CDR3 DNA sequence: TGTGCCAGCAGTCCTGACACAGATACGCAGTATTTT. Its protein is CASSPDTDTQYF.

The rearrangement uses TRBV28 and TRBJ2-7, with 7 bases fitting TRBD1. V trimming: 8 bases; J trimming: 2 bases; junction bases outside the gene matches: 6. CDR3 size: 13 residues. In germline, CDR1 is MDHEN, CDR2 SYDVKM. The CDR3 spells CASGEQGPYEQYF. CDR3 nucleotides: TGTGCCAGCGGAGAACAGGGGCCCTACGAGCAGTACTTC.

This chain connects TRBV2 to TRBJ2-7, with 11 bases lining up with TRBD1. V shed 10 bases, J shed 4 bases, and the junction held 3 bases outside the gene matches. This CDR3 has 12 residues. Germline CDR1 and CDR2: SNHLY and FYNNEI. CDR3 sequence: CATDRGLYEQYF. The CDR3 DNA follows: TGTGCCACGGACAGGGGGCTATACGAGCAGTACTTC.

A word on this clone: A read error may be the cause here, since a much bigger clone is one base away. This chain joins TRBV7-9 and TRBJ1-1; D might be TRBD1 (6 bases). CDR3 length: 13 residues. From germline, CDR1 is SEHNR and CDR2 FQNEAQ (reference sequence). The germline V and J ends were trimmed by 5 bases and 4 bases, with 11 bases remaining between them. The chain's CDR3 is CASSVGGTTEAFF. DNA for the CDR3: TGTGCCAGCAGCGTAGGGGGGACCACTGAAGCTTTCTTT.

This clone appeared a single time. This chain joins TRBV4-1 and TRBJ2-7; D uncertain. The CDR3 runs to 13 residues. The V end lost 4 bases, the J end lost 3 bases, and 10 bases lay between the germline ends. Germline V gene lookup returns CDR1 MGHRA and CDR2 YSYEKL. CDR3 sequence (DNA): TGCGCCAGCAGCCCAATGGAACGCTACGAGCAGTACTTC. Its protein product is CASSPMERYEQYF.

The chain uses TRBV7-2 and TRBJ2-7; D remains unclear. The V end was cut by 1 base, the J end by 3 bases, with 10 bases between. The CDR3 loop spans 14 amino acids. The V gene's germline CDR1 is SGHTA and CDR2 FQGNSA. In DNA form, the CDR3 reads TGTGCCAGCAGCTTAGAGCTTCACGTCTACGAGCAGTACTTC. The encoded protein is CASSLELHVYEQYF. Supplemented by reference TRBV7-2 and TRBJ2-7, the full variable domain reads GAGVSQSPSNKVTEKGKDVELRCDPISGHTALYWYRQSLGQGLEFLIYFQGNSAPDKSGLPSDRFSAERTGGSVSTLTIQRTQQEDSAVYLCASSLELHVYEQYFGPGTRLTVT.

This chain links TRBV7-8 with TRBJ2-3; 9 bases are a match to TRBD1. Germline values: CDR1 SGHVS, CDR2 FQNEAQ. Unmatched junction bases numbered 12, after V lost 8 bases and J lost 3 bases. This CDR3 is built from 16 residues. CDR3 in amino acids: CASRDREILRTDTQYF. DNA of the CDR3: TGTGCCAGCCGGGACAGGGAGATCCTTAGGACAGATACGCAGTATTTT.

The chain has TRBV19 and TRBJ1-1; 9 bases map to TRBD1. CDR1 LNHDA and CDR2 SQIVND come from the germline V gene (reference sequence). V shed 10 bases, J shed 4 bases, and the junction held 13 bases outside the gene matches. The CDR3 covers 15 residues. The CDR3 loop is CAIHAPTGGFTEAFF. Here the CDR3 DNA reads TGTGCCATCCATGCCCCAACAGGGGGCTTCACTGAAGCTTTCTTT.

The chain employs TRBV5-7 and TRBJ2-6; D gene ambiguous. TRBV5-7 is placed among ORFs of uncertain function. This CDR3 comprises 17 residues. Trimming removed 6 bases at V and 5 bases at J, with 21 bases between. CDR3 protein: CASTCSCVQSRANVLTF. The CDR3 coding sequence is TGTGCCAGCACATGTAGTTGCGTACAAAGTCGGGCCAACGTCCTGACTTTC.

J is TRBJ2-3 and V is TRBV19, with a weak D call TRBD1 (6 bases). The V end was cut by 0 bases, the J end by 3 bases, with 13 bases between. Germline V gene sequence: CDR1 LNHDA, CDR2 SQIVND (reference sequence). CDR3 length: 16 residues. The chain's CDR3 is CASSIDRGRETDTQYF. In DNA form, the CDR3 reads TGTGCCAGTAGTATAGACAGGGGCAGGGAAACAGATACGCAGTATTTT.

The chain couples TRBV19 to TRBJ2-7; possible D gene TRBD1, 5 bases. Per the germline V gene, CDR1 is LNHDA and CDR2 is SQIVND (reference sequence). The ends were cut back, 7 bases at V and 2 bases at J, with 9 bases in the middle. The CDR3 contains 12 residues. The CDR3 bases are TGTGCCAGTAAAGGGGAAGCCTACGAGCAGTACTTC. Its protein is CASKGEAYEQYF.

This clone was picked up a small number of times. The V and J genes are TRBV10-2 and TRBJ1-1; no clear D. The CDR3 has 15 residues. Germline CDR1 and CDR2: WSHSY and SAAADI. Trimming left V 1 base short and J 0 bases short, with 9 bases between. The CDR3 reads CASSEYAHVNTEAFF. The CDR3 DNA reads as TGCGCCAGCAGTGAGTACGCACACGTGAACACTGAAGCTTTCTTT.

V is TRBV19 and J is TRBJ1-5; possible D gene TRBD1, 6 bases. This CDR3 comprises 16 residues. The V gene's germline CDR1 is LNHDA and CDR2 SQIVND (reference sequence). Trimming took 3 bases from V and 0 from J, leaving 12 bases between them. This chain's CDR3 is CASSMTGTYSNQPQHF. The CDR3 region has the DNA TGTGCCAGTAGTATGACAGGCACTTATAGCAATCAGCCCCAGCATTTT. Full variable domain (rest looked up from reference TRBV19 and TRBJ1-5): DGGITQSPKYLFRKEGQNVTLSCEQNLNHDAMYWYRQDPGQGLRLIYYSQIVNDFQKGDIAEGYSVSREKKESFPLTVTSAQKNPTAFYLCASSMTGTYSNQPQHFGDGTRLSIL.

The chain uses TRBV4-1 and TRBJ2-1; the D is unclear. The CDR3 spans 13 residues. Per the germline V gene, CDR1 is MGHRA and CDR2 is YSYEKL. The V end was cut by 0 bases, the J end by 10 bases, with 10 bases between. CDR3: CASSQDQAIEQFF. CDR3 sequence (DNA): TGCGCCAGCAGCCAAGATCAGGCGATAGAGCAGTTCTTC.

This chain uses TRBV30 with TRBJ1-6, with 10 bases identical to TRBD1. CDR1 is GTSNPN and CDR2 is SVGIG in the germline V gene (reference sequence). V lost 2 bases to trimming and J lost 7 bases; unmatched junction nucleotides: 2. The CDR3 has 14 amino acids. CDR3: CAWSPGQGNSPLHF. The CDR3 DNA sequence: TGTGCCTGGAGTCCGGGACAGGGGAATTCACCCCTCCACTTT. The variable domain in full, completed from reference TRBV30 and TRBJ1-6, reads SQTIHQWPATLVQPVGSPLSLECTVEGTSNPNLYWYRQAAGRGLQLLFYSVGIGQISSEVPQNLSASRPQDRQFILSSKKLLLSDSGFYLCAWSPGQGNSPLHFGNGTRLTVT.

This chain uses TRBV2 with TRBJ2-7; D ambiguous. CDR1 and CDR2 (germline): SNHLY, FYNNEI. The CDR3 is made up of 16 amino acids. V lost 0 bases and J lost 2, with 14 bases in between. CDR3 amino acids: CASSEATLTATYEQYF. The CDR3 DNA reads TGTGCCAGCAGTGAAGCGACCTTGACTGCGACCTACGAGCAGTACTTC.

The chain employs TRBV19 and TRBJ2-2; 9 bases line up with TRBD1. The V gene end was trimmed by 1 base and the J gene end by 1 base; junction bases not matched to a gene: 10. In germline, CDR1 is LNHDA, CDR2 SQIVND (reference sequence). The CDR3 consists of 19 residues. The CDR3 loop is CASSIGGQGWDWNTGELFF. The CDR3, as DNA: TGTGCCAGTAGTATAGGGGGACAGGGCTGGGACTGGAACACCGGGGAGCTGTTTTTT.

V and J are TRBV19 and TRBJ1-1, with D hard to call. Germline CDR1 and CDR2: LNHDA and SQIVND (reference sequence). Trimming removed 4 bases from V and 5 bases from J, with 8 bases in between. There are 12 residues in the CDR3. Here the CDR3 DNA reads TGTGCCAGTAGTACGGGTGAAACTGAAGCTTTCTTT. Translated, it gives CASSTGETEAFF.

Remarks on this clone: Compared with germline, one end of the junction differs, possibly owing to a read error. The rearrangement uses TRBV28 and TRBJ2-7; tentatively, D is TRBD2 (6 bases). This CDR3 contains 15 residues. From germline, CDR1 is MDHEN and CDR2 SYDVKM. The CDR3 region has the DNA TGTGCCAGCAGCTTTCCAGGGACTGGGGCCTATGAGCAGTACTTC. The encoded protein is CASSFPGTGAYEQYF.

The V gene is TRBV27, the J gene TRBJ1-1, with D uncertain. The germline V and J ends were trimmed by 3 bases and 0 bases, with 8 bases remaining between them. Per the germline V gene, CDR1 is MNHEY and CDR2 is SMNVEV (reference sequence). The CDR3 is 14 residues long. The CDR3: CASSFSQLNTEAFF. CDR3 sequence (DNA): TGTGCCAGCAGTTTCAGTCAGTTGAACACTGAAGCTTTCTTT.